The clone carrying this T cell receptor (beta chain) has a single count. This clone may be a read error of a much larger clone one base away. This entry belongs to a study of tumor and adjacent non-tumor tissue in lung cancer. Three rounds of nested PCR, following a modified ARM-PCR protocol, produced the TCRbeta library. TCRdb re-derived calls from the multiplex PCR reads in MiXCR, one entry per CDR3 protein. The sample contains 48,000 or so distinct CDR3 sequences, roughly 60% of which appear only once. V was pared by 8 bases and J by 8 bases, with 18 bases between. Germline assignment: CDR1 MNHEY and CDR2 SMNVEV (reference sequence). This CDR3 comprises 13 residues. RNA was extracted from bulk tissue without any cell sorting. The normal lung tissue was taken more than 3 cm from the tumor edge.

The sequence derives from an older woman with non-small cell lung cancer. The chain uses TRBV27 and TRBJ1-2; D gene ambiguous. The specimen was distant non-tumor lung tissue. The CDR3 protein is CASCPTRRGGYTF. The CDR3 bases are TGTGCCAGCTGTCCAACGAGGCGAGGAGGCTACACCTTC.